The entry below gives a single TCR beta chain sequence along with its context. The data originate from a study of blood T cell repertoires in COVID-19. V lost 2 bases and J 0 bases, leaving 5 bases between the germline ends. Germline V CDR1 and CDR2: SNHLY, FYNNEI. CDR3 length: 14 amino acids. The assay was immunoSEQ multiplex PCR, and TCRdb's table has in-frame clones only and misses some. This sample carries 300,000 to 350,000 clones, 70% to 90% of them seen once, and the ten largest clones take 1.5% to 2%. This clonotype was sampled from a woman in her twenties or thirties with COVID-19, enrolled during active disease. Source material: peripheral blood. The chain is built from TRBV2 and TRBJ1-3; D gene ambiguous. The CDR3 here is CASSERYSGNTIYF. In nucleotides, the CDR3 is TGTGCCAGCAGTGAACGGTACTCTGGAAACACCATATATTTT. The full variable domain, rest sourced from reference TRBV2 and TRBJ1-3, is EPEVTQTPSHQVTQMGQEVILRCVPISNHLYFYWYRQILGQKVEFLVSFYNNEISEKSEIFDDQFSVERPDGSNFTLKIRSTKLEDSAMYFCASSERYSGNTIYFGEGSWLTVV.